A selection of T cell receptor beta chains follows, all from one sample in a study of blood T cell repertoires in COVID-19. The protocol was immunoSEQ multiplex PCR, while the TCRdb copy is restricted to in-frame clones and leaves out a portion. The sample lists approximately 390,000 clones; about 90% were seen once. The sequenced sample consisted of peripheral blood. The source is a woman in her sixties with COVID-19, enrolled during active disease. Each CDR3 is given without its conserved first and last residue. Fields, in order: J gene, V gene, CDR3 protein.

TRBJ2-7,TRBV5-1,ASSFMSGQGIGEQY
TRBJ2-2,TRBV27,ASSLAGGYTGELF
TRBJ1-2,TRBV10-3,AISLGQDVGYT
TRBJ1-1,TRBV19,ASSAMGQVPAF
TRBJ2-7,TRBV7-8,ASSSGLASHEQY
TRBJ1-1,TRBV14,ASSQELGRARAEAF
TRBJ1-2,TRBV6-5,ASKQGNGYT
TRBJ2-7,TRBV27,ASSFLAVSYEQY
TRBJ2-1,TRBV11-1,ASSLARNSYNEQF
TRBJ1-2,TRBV18,ASSRPDRVDYGYT
TRBJ1-2,TRBV5-1,ASSSTANYGYT
TRBJ2-7,TRBV9,ASSSSRGEQY
TRBJ1-5,TRBV5-8,ASSLQYQPQH
TRBJ2-7,TRBV21-1,ASPDRRELREQY
TRBJ1-2,TRBV7-9,ASSTLQGINYGYT
TRBJ1-2,TRBV3-1/TRBV3-2,ASSHLLRNRGHYGYT
TRBJ2-3,TRBV5-1,ASSLPSGGAEADTQY
TRBJ1-5,TRBV13,ASSLGPAGNQPQH
TRBJ2-3,TRBV6-5,ASRLGPGTDTQY
TRBJ2-7,TRBV29-1,SVGQGMTYEQY
TRBJ1-2,TRBV6-5,ASRGRDFGSYGYT
TRBJ2-1,TRBV7-6,ASSLGPGTADNEQF
TRBJ1-2,TRBV5-5,ASSSSGQGLGGYT
TRBJ2-2,TRBV11-2,ASSLVGGGAGGELF
TRBJ2-2,TRBV4-1,ASSQEDRGDTGELF
TRBJ1-3,TRBV6-6,ATRQRTGNTIY
-,TRBV11-2,ASSFLAETQY
TRBJ1-1,TRBV6-5,ASSRQGINTEAF
TRBJ2-1,TRBV18,ASSPPPMLAGGRGEQF
TRBJ2-7,TRBV6-1,ASSDPAVLAAS
TRBJ1-2,TRBV5-1,ASSFAKPTYDGYT